This TCR beta chain comes out of a study of CD8 T cells in Susac syndrome. The authors reverse transcribed about 0.5 to 1 ug RNA with random hexamers. Via MiXCR, TCRdb re-called the immunoSEQ multiplex PCR reads, giving one row per CDR3 protein. The sample records under 150,000 distinct CDR3 sequences, under 95% being singletons. Sequencing of TCR beta covered CD8+ and CD4+ T cells obtained from blood. FACS was used to enrich TEMRA cells, whereas the CD8+ and CD4+ T cells were obtained by negative isolation. Unmatched junction bases numbered 5, after V lost 1 base and J lost 6 bases. CDR1 SGHDT and CDR2 YYEEEE come from the germline V gene. The CDR3 runs to 15 residues.

The receptor was derived from a human donor with multiple sclerosis. The rearrangement uses TRBV5-6 and TRBJ1-5, with 9 bases identical to TRBD1. The source material was CD8+ T cells from PBMCs. DNA of the CDR3: TGTGCCAGCAGCTTGCGGGACAGGGCGGGTCAGCCCCAGCATTTT. Its protein product is CASSLRDRAGQPQHF.